This TCR beta chain emerged from a study of regulatory T cells in long-lasting Graves disease. Background on the study: Persistent cases took antithyroid drugs over 5 years and stayed TSH receptor antibody positive.

This clonotype has at least ten counts. Its specificity is not known. Both iRepertoire HTBI primers and Arm-PCR of CDR3 regions were used to build the TCR beta libraries. Original data processing: Across samples, 60 or so TRBV and some 13 TRBJ segments were found. TCRdb called the multiplex PCR reads again in MiXCR, with one record for every CDR3 protein. The V and J calls here are based on TCRdb, not the publication. The data hold about 430,000 distinct CDR3 sequences, with 21% observed a single time. General study findings and limits: Persistent disease exhibited a predilection for TRBV28, TRBJ1-2 and TRBJ2-5.

Germline CDR1 reads SQVTM; CDR2 reads ANQGSEA. This CDR3 contains 13 residues. The J segment lost 2 bases and the V segment lost 7 bases, leaving 5 bases of the junction unmatched. The sample's time point: persistent/refractory GD, antithyroid drugs over 5 years with positive TRAb. Making the TCR library involved RNA that had been extracted from PBMCs. Peripheral blood, 7 to 9.5 milliliters of it, was drawn into EDTA tubes. The chain employs TRBV29-1 and TRBJ1-1; 9 bases match TRBD1. The TCR sequence derives from a female donor with Graves disease. This specimen was peripheral blood mononuclear cells (PBMCs), taken when the disease was refractory, from a patient treated with antithyroid drugs. The CDR3 nucleotides are TGCAGCGGCCGGACAGGGGACAACACTGAAGCTTTCTTT. This codes for CSGRTGDNTEAFF. Using reference TRBV29-1 and TRBJ1-1 for the parts outside the CDR3, the full variable domain is SAVISQKPSRDICQRGTSLTIQCQVDSQVTMMFWYRQQPGQSLTLIATANQGSEATYESGFVIDKFPISRPNLTFSTLTVSNMSPEDSSIYLCSGRTGDNTEAFFGQGTRLTVV.